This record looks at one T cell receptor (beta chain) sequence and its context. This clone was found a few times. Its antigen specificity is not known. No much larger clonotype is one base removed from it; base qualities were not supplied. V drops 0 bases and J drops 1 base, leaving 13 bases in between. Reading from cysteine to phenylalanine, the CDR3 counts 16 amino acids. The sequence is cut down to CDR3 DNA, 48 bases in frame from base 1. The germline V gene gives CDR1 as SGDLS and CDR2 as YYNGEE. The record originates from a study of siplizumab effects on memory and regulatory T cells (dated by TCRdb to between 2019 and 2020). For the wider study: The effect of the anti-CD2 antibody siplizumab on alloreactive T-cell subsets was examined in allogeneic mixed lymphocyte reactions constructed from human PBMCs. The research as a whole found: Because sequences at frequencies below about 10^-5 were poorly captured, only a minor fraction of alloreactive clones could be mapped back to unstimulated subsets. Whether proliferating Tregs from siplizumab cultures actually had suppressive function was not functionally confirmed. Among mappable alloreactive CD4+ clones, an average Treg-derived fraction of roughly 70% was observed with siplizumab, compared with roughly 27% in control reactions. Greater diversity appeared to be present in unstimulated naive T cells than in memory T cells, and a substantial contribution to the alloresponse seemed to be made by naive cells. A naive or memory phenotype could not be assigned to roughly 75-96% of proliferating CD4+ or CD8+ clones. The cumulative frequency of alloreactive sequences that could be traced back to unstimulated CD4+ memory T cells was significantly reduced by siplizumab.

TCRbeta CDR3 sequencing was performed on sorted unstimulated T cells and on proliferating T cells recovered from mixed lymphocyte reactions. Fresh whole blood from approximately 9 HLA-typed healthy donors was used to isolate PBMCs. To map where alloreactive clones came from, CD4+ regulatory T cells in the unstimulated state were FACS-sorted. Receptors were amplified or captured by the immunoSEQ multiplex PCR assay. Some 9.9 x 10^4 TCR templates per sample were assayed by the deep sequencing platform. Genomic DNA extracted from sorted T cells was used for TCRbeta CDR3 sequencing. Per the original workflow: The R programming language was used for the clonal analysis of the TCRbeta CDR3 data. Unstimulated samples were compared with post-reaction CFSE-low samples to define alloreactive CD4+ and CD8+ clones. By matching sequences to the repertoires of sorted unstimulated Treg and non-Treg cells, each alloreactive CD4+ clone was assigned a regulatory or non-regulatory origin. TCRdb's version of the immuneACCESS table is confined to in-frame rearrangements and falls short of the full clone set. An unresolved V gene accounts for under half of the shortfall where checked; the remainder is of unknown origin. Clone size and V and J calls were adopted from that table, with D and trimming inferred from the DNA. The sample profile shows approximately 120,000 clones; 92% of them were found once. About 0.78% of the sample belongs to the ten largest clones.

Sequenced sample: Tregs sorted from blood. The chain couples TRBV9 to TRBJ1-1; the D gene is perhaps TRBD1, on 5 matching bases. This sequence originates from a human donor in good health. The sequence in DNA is TGTGCCAGCAGCGTAGTTCTCGGGGGACGGAACACTGAAGCTTTCTTT. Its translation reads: CASSVVLGGRNTEAFF.